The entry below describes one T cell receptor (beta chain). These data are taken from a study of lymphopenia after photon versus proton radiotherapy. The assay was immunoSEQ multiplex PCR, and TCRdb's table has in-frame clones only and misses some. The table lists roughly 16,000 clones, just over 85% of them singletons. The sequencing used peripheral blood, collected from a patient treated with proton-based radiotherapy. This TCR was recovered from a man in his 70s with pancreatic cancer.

Here the CDR3 reads CAWSVLSPTQYF. The CDR3, as DNA: TGTGCCTGGAGTGTACTCAGCCCGACCCAGTACTTC. The chain uses TRBV30 and TRBJ2-5; the D is unclear. The CDR3 runs to 12 residues. V was shortened by 0 bases and J by 7 bases, with 9 bases between the two germline ends. CDR1 is GTSNPN and CDR2 is SVGIG in the germline V gene (reference sequence).